The present T cell receptor beta chain was sequenced within a study of a mutant IDH1 vaccine in newly diagnosed glioma. Study details: The therapy given earlier, which was standard therapy, consisted of radiotherapy, temozolomide, or both, and most of the patients received both.

V dropped 5 bases and J dropped 3; count of bases not matched to a gene: 5. The length of the CDR3 is 14 residues. Germline lookup yields CDR1 SGHVS and CDR2 FQNEAQ. Time point specified: week 47, end of study. Vaccination used 300 ug of mutant IDH1 20-mer peptide per dose, with topical imiquimod. Sequencing used immunoSEQ multiplex PCR; TCRdb keeps in-frame clones, though not all of them. The sample consists of 90,000 to 100,000 clones, 85% to 90% of them appearing once. In the case of this clone: Its antigen is not identified.

This sequence was found in a woman aged 45-65 years with glioma. V is TRBV7-8 and J is TRBJ1-2; 8 bases agree with TRBD1. This sample comprised PBMCs, obtained from a glioma patient whose treatment included an IDH1 peptide vaccine. The CDR3 here is CASSQEQGDYGYTF. In nucleotides, the CDR3 is TGTGCCAGCAGCCAAGAACAGGGGGACTATGGCTACACCTTC.